What follows is one T cell receptor beta chain and its context. The antigen is unknown. Unstimulated Tregs (CD4+CD25+CD127-) and CD4+CD25- non-Tregs were sorted from PBMCs. Measured with immunoSEQ multiplex PCR; TCRdb has only the in-frame clones, and not every one. The table records about 110,000 clones, roughly 90% of them present only once. This sample stems from a study of Tregs in tolerant kidney transplant recipients. Whole-study results and caveats: Few patients were studied, so findings need validation in larger groups. For some patients, primers changed over time, blocking nucleotide-level comparison. Tregs expanded with activated donor B cells seemed most donor-specific.

The CDR3 has 16 residues. Germline-derived CDR1 and CDR2 are LNHNV and YYDKDF (reference sequence). The V and J ends lost 3 bases and 4 bases respectively, with 18 bases between them. The chain links TRBV15 to TRBJ1-1, with a weak D call TRBD1 (5 bases). Sequenced material: CD4+ T cells from blood, taken before the transplant. The origin of this receptor is a human donor who received a combined kidney and bone marrow transplant. DNA of the CDR3: TGTGCCACCAGCAGGGAGCGGTGGGGGGGGATCACTGAAGCTTTCTTT. This encodes CATSRERWGGITEAFF.